This record covers a single T cell receptor beta chain. The target antigen is unknown. The data stem from a study of CD8+ T cells in alopecia areata. On the study more broadly: Those treated were given oral tofacitinib at 5 to 10 mg twice daily. Study-wide results and limits: Lesional scalp exceeded normal scalp in clonality, especially in alopecia totalis/universalis. Sequencing of scalp samples also captures resident alphabeta T cells of normal skin.

Sequencing used cDNA as its template, made by extracting RNA and reverse transcribing it. TCRdb's table, derived via immunoSEQ multiplex PCR, lists solely in-frame clones and lacks some. The sample includes around 250,000 clones, approximately 61% of them seen just once. The CDR3 consists of 17 residues. Trimming removed 0 bases from V and 9 bases from J; junction bases left unmatched: 12. The germline V gene encodes CDR1 MGHRA and CDR2 YSYEKL. The sequence was collected from a human donor with alopecia areata. This chain connects TRBV4-1 to TRBJ2-1; 9 bases fit TRBD1. This specimen consisted of CD4+ T cells sorted from blood, obtained at week 0. The CDR3 nucleotides are TGCGCCAGCAGCCAAGAAAGGTACCCGGGACAGGGTACTGAGCAGTTCTTC. Its protein is CASSQERYPGQGTEQFF.